A selection of T cell receptor beta chains follows, all from one sample in a study of blood T cells in healthy people across ages. TCRdb itself ran the 5' RACE reads through MiXCR, one entry per CDR3 protein. The sample has 600,000 or so distinct CDR3 sequences; roughly 30% are singletons. Specimen: blood. All receptors derive from an elderly woman in good health. The conserved cysteine and the conserved F or W are not part of the CDR3 here.

>TRBJ1-1|TRBV6-1
ASSRSQGYTEAF
>TRBJ2-3|TRBV4-2
ASSQESETDTQY
>TRBJ1-5|TRBV6-1
ASSEDRGSNQPQH
>-|TRBV20-1
SAYPGLRSYEQY
>TRBJ1-1|TRBV27
ASSLNFGGPTEAF
>TRBJ2-7|TRBV20-1
SARPYPRQAYEQY
>TRBJ2-1|TRBV18
ASSPTQTGNVEQF
>TRBJ2-1|TRBV4-1
ASSRSGGAGDEQF
>TRBJ1-2|TRBV20-1
SARVGTGGNYGYT
>TRBJ2-1|TRBV20-1
SARGGQLSHQF
>TRBJ2-7|TRBV7-2
ASGQSGYEQY
>TRBJ1-5|TRBV2
ASSAENQPQH
>TRBJ2-7|TRBV7-2
ASSQGRGLAGGPSYEQY
>TRBJ1-1|TRBV9
ASSEGSGGMWAEAF
>TRBJ1-4|TRBV27
ASSSPGSLNEKLF
>TRBJ1-4|TRBV6-1
ASLRGLGEKLF
>TRBJ1-2|TRBV24-1
ATSDFFLGPGNGYT
>TRBJ1-1|TRBV2
ASSDGKGMNTEAF
>TRBJ2-1|TRBV2
ASSEVGSLGSNEQF
>-|TRBV5-6
ASSDSGSPYEQY
>TRBJ1-1|TRBV7-3
ASSALGVGTEAF
>TRBJ2-1|TRBV6-1
ASRSVGSYNEQF
>TRBJ2-7|TRBV11-2
ASSLAAALLYEQY
>TRBJ1-2|TRBV19
ATAAQADYGYT
>TRBJ2-3|TRBV11-2
ASSLGAGFRTDTQY
>TRBJ1-6|TRBV28
ASSQQVKPLH
>TRBJ2-5|TRBV20-1
SARGGPYVQY
>TRBJ2-7|TRBV5-6
ASSLAGTFYEQY
>TRBJ1-4|TRBV7-9
ASSRGQEKNGKLF
>TRBJ2-3|TRBV7-9
ASSRSGAGGPDTQY
>TRBJ2-5|TRBV7-6
ASSGTGVRETQY
>TRBJ1-1|TRBV20-1
SARGRTEAF
>TRBJ1-2|TRBV6-6
ASRDRESSGYT
>TRBJ1-2|TRBV14
ASSAGTDANYGYT
>TRBJ2-1|TRBV29-1
SGGTSGRNEQF
>TRBJ1-1|TRBV5-5
ASSWEQRTEAF
>TRBJ2-7|TRBV7-2
ASSPSHEQY
>TRBJ2-4|TRBV11-2
ASTSDDYQAKNIQY
>TRBJ1-1|TRBV2
ASNPDRGIFEAF
>TRBJ2-7|TRBV19
ASSTGQGLDEQY
>TRBJ2-3|TRBV7-3
ASSLYPGAGTDTQY
>TRBJ2-5|TRBV7-2
ASSPLGRVTQETQY
>TRBJ2-7|TRBV6-5
ASSPRQSRSYEQY
>TRBJ2-1|TRBV20-1
SASKGAGMYNEQF
>-|TRBV7-2
ASSLGGYVDEQY
>TRBJ2-3|TRBV5-1
ASSLVVAGVDTQY
>TRBJ2-5|TRBV15
ATSRVGGETQY
>TRBJ1-5|TRBV20-1
SARDRWQGAAENQPQH
>TRBJ2-1|TRBV12-3/TRBV12-4
ASSTKGGGNEQF
>TRBJ2-5|TRBV20-1
SARAGTSGGAETQY
>TRBJ2-7|TRBV20-1
SARRGEGAYEQY
>TRBJ1-1|TRBV10-2
ASSGWGQAQRGEGLNTEAF